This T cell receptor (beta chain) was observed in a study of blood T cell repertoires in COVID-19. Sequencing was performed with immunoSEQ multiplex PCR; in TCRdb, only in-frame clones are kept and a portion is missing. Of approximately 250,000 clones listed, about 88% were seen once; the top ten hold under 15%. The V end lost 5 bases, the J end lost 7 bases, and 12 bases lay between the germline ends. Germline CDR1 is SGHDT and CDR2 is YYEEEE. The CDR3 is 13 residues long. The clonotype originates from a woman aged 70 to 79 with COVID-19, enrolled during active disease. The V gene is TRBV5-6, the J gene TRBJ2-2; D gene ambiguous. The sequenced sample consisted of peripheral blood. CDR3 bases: TGTGCCAGCAGTTTCTTCTATATCGGGGAGCTGTTTTTT. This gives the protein CASSFFYIGELFF.